The text below deals with one TCR beta chain. The CDR3 contains 13 residues. CDR1 and CDR2 (germline): LGHNA, YSLEER. The V and J ends lost 6 bases and 4 bases respectively, with 9 bases between them. Each CDR3 protein is one row after TCRdb ran MiXCR on the 5' RACE reads. The sample holds tens of thousands of distinct CDR3 sequences; about 14% are singletons and the top ten take about 6%. This sample is part of a study of early T cells in non-severe SARS-CoV-2 infection. Overall study context: Sequencing used unsorted whole-blood bulk RNA, so chains lack pairing.

Sequenced: whole blood. The sequence was collected from an adult who was a healthcare worker with PCR-confirmed SARS-CoV-2 infection or an uninfected control (not recorded which). V usage is TRBV4-3 and J usage is TRBJ2-2, with D possibly being TRBD2 (5 bases). CDR3 sequence reads: CASRGLITGELFF. The DNA of the CDR3 is TGCGCCAGCAGAGGACTTATCACCGGGGAGCTGTTTTTT.